The next 3 T cell receptor beta chains were all read from a single sample in a study of glioma-infiltrating T cells after dendritic cell vaccination. Method: immunoSEQ multiplex PCR; TCRdb's copy keeps in-frame clones and lacks some. The sample has approximately 82,000 clones, about 90% seen once. This specimen consisted of blood, obtained before dendritic cell vaccination. These TCRs come from a human donor with glioblastoma.

The chain carries TRBV30 and TRBJ2-1; no firm D call. V lost 0 bases and J lost 9, with 9 bases in between. CDR3 size: 12 residues. The germline gives CDR1 GTSNPN, CDR2 SVGIG (reference sequence). The CDR3 nucleotides are TGTGCCTGGAGTGTCTATGACACTGAGCAGTTCTTC. This codes for CAWSVYDTEQFF. Full variable domain (rest looked up from reference TRBV30 and TRBJ2-1): SQTIHQWPATLVQPVGSPLSLECTVEGTSNPNLYWYRQAAGRGLQLLFYSVGIGQISSEVPQNLSASRPQDRQFILSSKKLLLSDSGFYLCAWSVYDTEQFFGPGTRLTVL.

This clone was detected a few times. In the same sample, other DNA sequences code for this CDR3. V usage is TRBV2 and J usage is TRBJ1-5; 8 positions match TRBD1. This CDR3 is 16 amino acids long. V shed 2 bases, J shed 1 base, and the junction held 4 bases outside the gene matches. Germline lookup yields CDR1 SNHLY and CDR2 FYNNEI. The CDR3 region has the DNA TGTGCCAGCAGTGAACGGCAGGGGGCGAGCAATCAGCCCCAGCATTTT. Protein product: CASSERQGASNQPQHF.

The chain has TRBV6-5 and TRBJ2-1; D is perhaps TRBD2 (7 bases). The CDR3 consists of 15 residues. The germline gives CDR1 MNHEY, CDR2 SVGAGI. V was shortened by 6 bases and J by 6 bases, with 18 bases between the two germline ends. This CDR3 is CASSGGQGPGNEQFF. The CDR3 DNA reads TGTGCCAGCAGCGGGGGGCAGGGGCCAGGCAATGAGCAGTTCTTC.